The following is a TCR beta chain sequence with its context. Its antigen is currently unknown. Some clones are missing from TCRdb's copy, which holds only in-frame ones; the method was immunoSEQ multiplex PCR. In the table there are around 70,000 clones, under 95% of which are singletons. This specimen comes from a study of OX40 agonist ivuxolimab in advanced cancers. Study-wide findings and caveats: Relatively little clonal expansion, among the lowest observed, appeared in partial responders at 0.1-3.0 mg/kg. On average, CD8+ T cells had more expanded clones than CD4+.

Trimming took 4 bases from V and 5 from J, leaving 16 bases between them. The CDR3 spans 14 residues. Germline V lookup: CDR1 SGHNT, CDR2 YYREEE (reference sequence). This TCR was recovered from an adult with an advanced solid tumor such as melanoma, head and neck, liver or kidney cancer. The sequencing here drew on CD4+ or CD8+ T cells sorted from blood, taken in a trial of the OX40 agonist ivuxolimab. The chain links TRBV5-4 to TRBJ2-7, with a tentative D call TRBD1 (6 bases). The CDR3, as DNA: TGTGCCAGCAGCACCCTACAGGGAATCCACGAGCAGTACTTC. Protein: CASSTLQGIHEQYF.